The 14 T cell receptor beta chains below come from one sample, sequenced in a study of neurological immune-mediated disorders. MiXCR, applied by TCRdb to the 5' RACE reads, yields one record per CDR3 protein. The repertoire includes approximately 40,000 distinct CDR3 sequences, roughly 12% of them detected once, and roughly 1.3% sits in the top ten. What was sequenced was PBMCs. All receptors derive from a female donor in good health.

This clonotype occurred many times. The rearrangement joins TRBV6-6 to TRBJ1-1; D gene unclear. The CDR3 has 15 residues. Germline-derived CDR1 and CDR2 are MNHNY and SVGAGI (reference sequence). Trimming stripped 2 bases from V and 4 bases from J, with 14 bases between. The CDR3 reads CASSYRVGIFTEAFF. CDR3 DNA: TGTGCCAGCAGTTACAGGGTCGGTATATTCACTGAAGCTTTCTTT.

At least ten counts were recorded for this clonotype. The chain is built from TRBV12-3 or TRBV12-4 and TRBJ1-6; possibly TRBD1 for D (5 bases). Trimming stripped 0 bases from V and 6 bases from J, with 12 bases between. CDR3 length: 16 residues. The CDR3 region is CASSLAGGYSNSPLHF. For the CDR3, the DNA is TGTGCCAGCAGTTTAGCCGGGGGTTATAGTAATTCACCCCTCCACTTT.

This clonotype was recorded many times. The rearrangement joins TRBV7-9 to TRBJ1-1; 9 nucleotides line up with TRBD1. The CDR3 has 16 amino acids. Trimming cost V 5 bases and J 4 bases; bases outside gene matches: 11. Germline V gene data show CDR1 as SEHNR and CDR2 as FQNEAQ (reference sequence). The CDR3: CASSAHRGRGGTEAFF. The CDR3 bases are TGTGCCAGCAGCGCACACAGGGGGCGAGGTGGCACTGAAGCTTTCTTT.

The chain combines TRBV4-1 with TRBJ2-2; D is perhaps TRBD1 or TRBD2 (5 bases each). Germline V gene data show CDR1 as MGHRA and CDR2 as YSYEKL. V was clipped by 4 bases and J by 8 bases, with 11 bases between them. This CDR3 contains 13 residues. The CDR3 loop reads CASSRDGRGELFF. The CDR3 DNA reads TGCGCCAGCAGCCGGGACGGCCGAGGGGAGCTGTTTTTT.

This clonotype occurred many times. This chain connects TRBV12-3 or TRBV12-4 to TRBJ2-2, with TRBD1 as a possible D gene (5 bases). This CDR3 is 14 amino acids long. Trimming removed 11 bases at V and 1 base at J, with 14 bases between. The CDR3 sequence: CAARVGENTGELFF. The CDR3 DNA reads TGTGCCGCCAGGGTTGGAGAGAACACCGGGGAGCTGTTTTTT.

As for this clonotype: A much larger clone differs by one base, so this may be a read error. J is TRBJ1-2 and V is TRBV7-9; a weak D match, TRBD1 (5 bases). CDR1 SEHNR and CDR2 FQNEAQ come from the germline V gene (reference sequence). V was cut by 7 bases and J by 3 bases, with 27 bases left in between. This CDR3 contains 18 residues. CDR3: CASNITSVLPLGDYGYTF. The CDR3 DNA follows: TGTGCCAGCAACATTACCTCCGTACTTCCCTTGGGGGACTATGGCTACACCTTC.

In this sample, this clonotype turned up many times. The chain employs TRBV14 and TRBJ1-1, with no clear D. The germline CDR1 and CDR2 sequences are SGHDN and FVKESK. V was pared by 4 bases and J by 5 bases, with 20 bases between. The CDR3 has 16 amino acids. CDR3 DNA sequence: TGTGCCAGCAGCCTCCCCGAGGGCACCCTGCGGACTGAAGCTTTCTTT. Translating it yields CASSLPEGTLRTEAFF. Full variable domain (rest looked up from reference TRBV14 and TRBJ1-1): EAGVTQFPSHSVIEKGQTVTLRCDPISGHDNLYWYRRVMGKEIKFLLHFVKESKQDESGMPNNRFLAERTGGTYSTLKVQPAELEDSGVYFCASSLPEGTLRTEAFFGQGTRLTVV.

In this sample, this clonotype turned up many times. This chain links TRBV12-3 or TRBV12-4 with TRBJ2-6; D ambiguous. Trimming took 3 bases from V and 3 from J, leaving 24 bases between them. This CDR3 has 20 amino acids. CDR3 region: CASSFYPTGILVSGANVLTF. The CDR3 bases are TGTGCCAGCAGTTTCTACCCCACTGGGATCCTAGTTAGTGGGGCCAACGTCCTGACTTTC.

There are many counts of this clonotype. This chain uses TRBV20-1 with TRBJ2-1, with TRBD1 as a possible D gene (5 bases). CDR3 length: 13 residues. Germline V gene lookup returns CDR1 DFQATT and CDR2 SNEGSKA (reference sequence). The V end was cut by 2 bases, the J end by 3 bases, with 8 bases between. CDR3 sequence: CSARQGYYNEQFF. The DNA of the CDR3 is TGCAGTGCTAGACAGGGATACTACAATGAGCAGTTCTTC.

The rearrangement uses TRBV5-6 and TRBJ2-6; tentative D call: TRBD1 (5 bases). The CDR3 extends over 18 amino acids. Germline lookup yields CDR1 SGHDT and CDR2 YYEEEE. V was trimmed by 0 bases and J by 0 bases, leaving 13 bases between them. The CDR3 region has the DNA TGTGCCAGCAGCTTGGTCTGGCAGGGAAGCTCTGGGGCCAACGTCCTGACTTTC. Protein product: CASSLVWQGSSGANVLTF.

This clonotype was seen many times. The chain has TRBV7-2 and TRBJ1-6; 7 nucleotides match TRBD1. V lost 4 bases and J lost 5; bases outside the gene matches: 5. CDR1 is SGHTA and CDR2 is FQGNSA in the germline V gene. There are 15 residues in the CDR3. The CDR3 spells CASSSTGEHNSPLHF. The CDR3 DNA follows: TGTGCCAGCAGCTCTACAGGGGAACATAATTCACCCCTCCACTTT. The variable domain in full, completed from reference TRBV7-2 and TRBJ1-6, reads GAGVSQSPSNKVTEKGKDVELRCDPISGHTALYWYRQSLGQGLEFLIYFQGNSAPDKSGLPSDRFSAERTGGSVSTLTIQRTQQEDSAVYLCASSSTGEHNSPLHFGNGTRLTVT.

This clonotype occurred many times. This chain joins TRBV6-5 and TRBJ2-7, with TRBD2 matching 13 bases. CDR3 length: 15 amino acids. Per germline, CDR1 MNHEY and CDR2 SVGAGI. V shed 2 bases, J shed 2 bases, and the junction held 0 bases outside the gene matches. The chain's CDR3 is CASSYGTSGTYEQYF. Here the CDR3 DNA reads TGTGCCAGCAGTTACGGGACTAGCGGGACCTACGAGCAGTACTTC.

This clonotype was counted at least ten times. This chain links TRBV20-1 with TRBJ2-7; D call uncertain. The CDR3 is 16 residues long. V gave up 0 bases and J gave up 1 base, with 16 bases separating them. Looked up from germline, CDR1 is DFQATT and CDR2 is SNEGSKA (reference sequence). CDR3 coding DNA: TGCAGTGCTAGAGATGGTACGATGGTTTGGTCCTACGAGCAGTACTTC. This encodes CSARDGTMVWSYEQYF.

This clonotype was found many times. The gene calls are TRBV5-6 and TRBJ2-1, with D perhaps TRBD2 (5 bases). CDR1 and CDR2 from the germline V gene are SGHDT and YYEEEE. Trimming removed 0 bases at V and 8 bases at J, with 18 bases between. This CDR3 has 16 residues. The CDR3 DNA reads TGTGCCAGCAGCTTGGTTGTGGGAGATTATATCGATGAGCAGTTCTTC. The encoded protein is CASSLVVGDYIDEQFF.